A single sample gave rise to the 4 T cell receptor beta chains below, sequenced in a study of CD8+CD57+ T cells in acquired aplastic anemia. CD8+CD57+ cell expansion, shown by flow cytometry, had occurred in the patients selected for sequencing. Genomic DNA was employed as the template in profiling TCR beta VDJ and CDR3. MiXCR was run by TCRdb on the reads, yielding one entry per CDR3 protein. Found here are fewer than 250,000 distinct CDR3 sequences, around 49% of them singletons; the top ten hold nearly 20%. Specimen: sorted CD4+, CD8+, or CD8+CD57+ T cells (not recorded which) from PBMCs. The receptors shown here come from a human donor with aplastic anemia.

The rearrangement joins TRBV10-1 to TRBJ2-1, with 10 bases aligning to TRBD2. Germline V gene sequence: CDR1 WNHNN, CDR2 SYGVQD (reference sequence). Losses at the gene ends were 3 bases for V and 8 bases for J; bases not matched to a gene: 7. The CDR3 covers 15 residues. This CDR3 is CASSEQLAGWDEQFF. CDR3 nucleotides: TGCGCCAGCAGTGAACAACTAGCGGGGTGGGATGAGCAGTTCTTC.

There are a few counts of this clonotype. The V call is TRBV28, the J call TRBJ2-2; D might be TRBD1 (6 bases). CDR1 and CDR2 from the germline V gene are MDHEN and SYDVKM. The CDR3 covers 15 residues. V lost 3 bases and J lost 6, with 14 bases in between. CDR3 sequence reads: CASSLFRGAPGELFF. CDR3 coding DNA: TGTGCCAGCAGTTTGTTCAGGGGCGCTCCCGGGGAGCTGTTTTTT.

The chain links TRBV20-1 to TRBJ2-3, with 8 bases lining up with TRBD2. V lost 7 bases to trimming and J lost 6 bases; unmatched junction nucleotides: 9. Per the germline V gene, CDR1 is DFQATT and CDR2 is SNEGSKA (reference sequence). The CDR3 covers 13 residues. CDR3 DNA: TGCAGTGGCCCGGGACTAGAACTTGATACGCAGTATTTT. The encoded protein is CSGPGLELDTQYF.

V and J are TRBV5-1 and TRBJ1-5, with a possible D match to TRBD1 (5 bases). Germline CDR1 and CDR2: SGHRS and YFSETQ. The CDR3 runs 15 residues. V shed 0 bases and J shed 5 bases, with 12 bases lying between them. CDR3 loop: CASSLDRGGYQPQHF. The CDR3 coding sequence is TGCGCCAGCAGCTTGGATCGCGGGGGGTATCAGCCCCAGCATTTT.